This entry concerns a single TCR beta chain. The data stem from a study of low-dose radiotherapy and immunotherapy resistance in tumors. For the study at large: Members of Cohort 2 were treated with 1 Gy per fraction every two weeks; their total was 13 Gy over 26 weeks. One day prior to radiation and immunotherapy, intravenous cyclophosphamide at 200 mg/m2 was given, repeated every two weeks.

The CDR3 runs to 11 residues. The germline CDR1 and CDR2 sequences are ENHRY and SYGVKD. Deletions cut 10 bases from V and 7 bases from J, with 13 bases between. TRAV- and TRBV-specific primers were used for first-strand cDNA, which covered alpha and beta chains. With a constant-region primer and a V-primer adapter, TCRs were subjected to 20 to 25 PCR cycles of amplification. Amplification of the isolated mRNA used in vitro transcription. Each CDR3 protein is one row after TCRdb ran MiXCR on the reads. The table shows about 11,000 distinct CDR3 sequences, with roughly two thirds occurring only once. Donors were dosed with nivolumab and ipilimumab; they also received aspirin, low-dose cyclophosphamide and low-dose radiotherapy.

This TCR came from a human donor with advanced metastatic prostate, ovarian, gallbladder or colorectal cancer (not recorded which). This table probably holds off-target reads from a library built for another chain. This rearrangement joins TRBV10-3 to TRBJ1-1; D gene uncertain. CDR3 residues: CATRRTDEAFF. The DNA of the CDR3 is TGTGCCACTCGAAGGACGGATGAAGCTTTCTTT.